Following are 27 T cell receptor beta chains from one sample sequenced in a study of T cell repertoires in cytomegalovirus infection. These receptors' antigens are unknown. TCRdb fed the reads into MiXCR, producing one record per CDR3 protein. The table lists roughly 700,000 distinct CDR3 sequences, 30% to 40% of them singletons. Sequencing used cultured PBMCs, obtained from culture after CMV antigen stimulation. These receptors all come from a human donor in good health (CMV status not recorded). Some clones in this sample may be carry-over from other donors' samples.

For the CDR3, the DNA is TGTGCTAGTGGTTTGGGGGGCCATGAGCAGTTCTTC. Its translation is CASGLGGHEQFF. The rearrangement joins TRBV12-5 to TRBJ2-1; D is possibly TRBD1 (5 bases). Germline CDR1 and CDR2: LGHNT and FRNRAP. The V end was cut by 1 base, the J end by 8 bases, with 6 bases between. The CDR3 length is 12 residues.

The J gene is TRBJ2-1, the V gene TRBV12-3 or TRBV12-4, with TRBD2 identical over 11 bases. There are 15 residues in the CDR3. Trimming removed 4 bases from V and 5 bases from J; junction bases left unmatched: 4. DNA for the CDR3: TGTGCCAGCAGTTCGACTAGCGGGGTGAACAATGAGCAGTTCTTC. The encoded protein is CASSSTSGVNNEQFF.

This chain connects TRBV6-1 to TRBJ1-5; D is unclear. Between the trimmed V and J ends, which lost 3 bases and 6 bases, there was a span of 12 bases. Germline CDR1 reads MNHNS; CDR2 reads SASEGT. The CDR3 loop spans 14 amino acids. The CDR3 DNA follows: TGTGCCAGCAGTGACACAAACCTAACTCAGCCCCAGCATTTT. It yields the protein CASSDTNLTQPQHF.

V gene TRBV27 combines with J gene TRBJ2-1, with D unresolved. The germline V gene encodes CDR1 MNHEY and CDR2 SMNVEV (reference sequence). Trimming took 8 bases from V and 4 from J, leaving 15 bases between them. The CDR3 extends over 14 amino acids. CDR3 region: CASRAGPSYNEQFF. The CDR3 bases are TGTGCCAGCCGAGCCGGGCCGTCTTACAATGAGCAGTTCTTC.

This clonotype has only a few counts. J is TRBJ2-1 and V is TRBV12-3 or TRBV12-4, with 15 bases identical to TRBD2. The CDR3 loop spans 20 amino acids. The trim removed 6 bases at V and 2 bases at J, leaving 14 bases unmatched. Written as DNA, the CDR3 is TGTGCCAGCAGCGCTTGGACTAGCGGGGGGGCACTCCGCCCCTACAATGAGCAGTTCTTC. Amino acid sequence: CASSAWTSGGALRPYNEQFF.

The chain employs TRBV12-3 or TRBV12-4 and TRBJ1-2, with D possibly matching TRBD1 (5 bases). The CDR3 totals 15 residues. V was trimmed by 3 bases and J by 1 base, leaving 12 bases between them. The CDR3 coding sequence is TGTGCCAGCAGTTTGGGGGACGGACATAACTATGGCTACACCTTC. It specifies CASSLGDGHNYGYTF.

The chain recombines TRBV18 with TRBJ1-3; D ambiguous. The CDR3 has 14 residues. Germline CDR1 KGHSH, CDR2 LQKENI. V lost 6 bases and J 6 bases, leaving 15 bases between the germline ends. CDR3 bases: TGTGCCAGCTCTCCAATGAACAAGGAAAACACCATATATTTT. This codes for CASSPMNKENTIYF.

This sequence joins TRBV2 and TRBJ2-3; 10 bases map to TRBD2. Germline V gene lookup returns CDR1 SNHLY and CDR2 FYNNEI. After removal of 2 bases from V and 14 bases from J, the junction contained 7 bases not matched to a gene. This CDR3 region has 13 residues. The CDR3 loop is CASSELAGVMLYF. The CDR3 region has the DNA TGTGCCAGCAGTGAACTAGCGGGAGTGATGCTGTATTTT.

This clonotype was seen a handful of times. The J gene is TRBJ1-5, the V gene TRBV10-3, with D unresolved. With 2 bases removed from V and 5 bases from J, the gap between germline ends came to 10 bases. The length of the CDR3 is 14 residues. Germline CDR1 reads ENHRY; CDR2 reads SYGVKD. The CDR3: CAISEKQTYQPQHF. For the CDR3, the DNA is TGTGCCATCAGTGAGAAGCAGACATATCAGCCCCAGCATTTT.

This chain joins TRBV12-3 or TRBV12-4 and TRBJ2-2; 9 nucleotides match TRBD2. There are 15 residues in the CDR3. After removal of 3 bases from V and 7 bases from J, the junction contained 6 bases not matched to a gene. The CDR3 nucleotides read TGTGCCAGCAGTTTCGGACTAGCGATGAGCGGGGAGCTGTTTTTT. Its translation: CASSFGLAMSGELFF.

This chain uses TRBV7-2 with TRBJ2-5; TRBD1 matches at 10 bases. In germline, CDR1 is SGHTA, CDR2 FQGNSA. V lost 7 bases and J lost 4; bases outside the gene matches: 6. The CDR3 loop spans 14 amino acids. CDR3 residues: CASKPTGGGETQYF. DNA for the CDR3: TGTGCCAGCAAGCCGACAGGGGGCGGAGAGACCCAGTACTTC.

This clonotype was counted only a few times. The CDR3 sequence: CASSLTPANEQFF. The CDR3 coding sequence is TGTGCCAGCAGCTTAACCCCAGCCAATGAGCAGTTCTTC. V is TRBV7-9 and J is TRBJ2-1; no reliable D call. CDR1 is SEHNR, CDR2 FQNEAQ, per germline (reference sequence). Trimming removed 2 bases from V and 6 bases from J, with 8 bases in between. The CDR3 covers 13 residues.

The J gene is TRBJ1-1, the V gene TRBV27, with 7 bases lining up with TRBD1. Trimming at V came to 6 bases and at J to 1 base, leaving 5 bases not matched to a gene. CDR1 is MNHEY and CDR2 is SMNVEV in the germline V gene (reference sequence). The CDR3 length is 14 residues. CDR3 bases: TGTGCCAGCAGATTCAGGGGGGAGAACACTGAAGCTTTCTTT. It codes for CASRFRGENTEAFF.

The rearrangement joins TRBV10-2 to TRBJ2-3, with 7 bases matching TRBD1. CDR1 and CDR2 (germline): WSHSY, SAAADI. The CDR3 is 13 amino acids. The trim removed 2 bases at V and 6 bases at J, leaving 2 bases unmatched. The chain's CDR3 is CASSEVTGDTQYF. The CDR3 nucleotides read TGCGCCAGCAGTGAGGTGACAGGGGATACGCAGTATTTT.

In DNA, the CDR3 is TGTGCCAGCAGCCCCAGGACATCGGGCGATCAGCCCCAGCATTTT. It yields the protein CASSPRTSGDQPQHF. The chain carries TRBV7-2 and TRBJ1-5; tentative D call: TRBD1 (5 bases). The CDR3 spans 15 residues. V shed 5 bases and J shed 5 bases, with 16 bases lying between them. Germline assignment: CDR1 SGHTA and CDR2 FQGNSA.

CDR3 sequence: CAWSVGGDQPQHF. In DNA form, the CDR3 reads TGTGCCTGGAGTGTAGGGGGCGATCAGCCCCAGCATTTT. The chain joins TRBV30 to TRBJ1-5, with 7 bases aligning to TRBD1. Germline CDR1 is GTSNPN and CDR2 is SVGIG (reference sequence). CDR3 size: 13 residues. The trim removed 0 bases at V and 5 bases at J, leaving 1 base unmatched.

In DNA, the CDR3 is TGTGCCACCAGCAGGGAACGGTGGGCTTACGAGCAGTACTTC. As protein: CATSRERWAYEQYF. This chain joins TRBV15 and TRBJ2-7; no clear D gene. The V end was cut by 3 bases, the J end by 4 bases, with 13 bases between. Looked up from germline, CDR1 is LNHNV and CDR2 is YYDKDF (reference sequence). The CDR3 sequence is 14 residues long.

The chain recombines TRBV18 with TRBJ2-7; no firm D call. Trimming took off 2 bases at V and 0 bases at J, with 14 bases between the two ends. Germline V gene lookup returns CDR1 KGHSH and CDR2 LQKENI. The CDR3 contains 16 residues. For the CDR3, the DNA is TGTGCCAGCTCACCAACTTCCTCCGTGGTCTCCTACGAGCAGTACTTC. Encoded protein: CASSPTSSVVSYEQYF.

The J gene is TRBJ1-5, the V gene TRBV27; D might be TRBD1 (6 bases). Germline V gene sequence: CDR1 MNHEY, CDR2 SMNVEV (reference sequence). V lost 8 bases to trimming and J lost 3 bases, with 23 bases between them. The CDR3 contains 17 residues. The CDR3 region is CASGSSEGGRFNQPQHF. The CDR3 DNA reads as TGTGCCAGCGGGTCTAGTGAGGGGGGGCGCTTCAATCAGCCCCAGCATTTT.

This clonotype has a count of ten or more. The chain recombines TRBV7-2 with TRBJ1-5; D may be TRBD1 (6 bases). Germline CDR1 is SGHTA and CDR2 is FQGNSA. V was pared by 3 bases and J by 5 bases, with 14 bases between. The CDR3 has 15 residues. The CDR3 DNA follows: TGTGCCAGCAGCTTCTCAACAGGGTTAGATCAGCCCCAGCATTTT. Its translation: CASSFSTGLDQPQHF.

This clonotype showed up many times. V gene TRBV7-2 combines with J gene TRBJ2-2; TRBD2 matches 14 bases. Germline CDR1 is SGHTA and CDR2 is FQGNSA. With 4 bases clipped from V and 8 bases from J, the junction kept 9 bases outside the gene matches. The CDR3 consists of 17 residues. CDR3 region: CASSYSPGLAGAGELFF. Here the CDR3 DNA reads TGTGCCAGCAGCTATTCCCCGGGACTAGCGGGAGCTGGGGAGCTGTTTTTT.

This clonotype was counted at least ten times. The chain has TRBV7-2 and TRBJ2-3, with no clear D. The CDR3 has 12 amino acids. Germline assignment: CDR1 SGHTA and CDR2 FQGNSA. V was clipped by 9 bases and J by 1 base, with 8 bases between them. The CDR3 spells CASSDGTDTQYF. CDR3 in DNA: TGTGCCAGTTCGGATGGCACAGATACGCAGTATTTT.

This clonotype was found once. This chain connects TRBV6-5 to TRBJ2-2, with TRBD2 identical over 7 bases. The CDR3 extends over 15 amino acids. J was trimmed by 7 bases and V by 0 bases; bases with no gene match: 5. Germline CDR1 reads MNHEY; CDR2 reads SVGAGI. The DNA of the CDR3 is TGTGCCAGCAGTTACTCCGGGGGAGGGCGCGGGGAGCTGTTTTTT. Its protein product is CASSYSGGGRGELFF.

The CDR3 nucleotides are TGCAGCGTTGGGTTAGACAAAAACATTCAGTACTTC. Its translation: CSVGLDKNIQYF. The rearrangement joins TRBV29-1 to TRBJ2-4; D call uncertain. CDR1 SQVTM and CDR2 ANQGSEA come from the germline V gene. The CDR3 is 12 amino acids. Trimming shortened V by 4 bases and J by 3 bases, and 7 bases separated the two germline ends.

The J gene is TRBJ1-5, the V gene TRBV6-1; D is ambiguous. There are 15 residues in the CDR3. V was clipped by 4 bases and J by 1 base, with 11 bases between them. CDR1 and CDR2 from the germline V gene are MNHNS and SASEGT. The CDR3 reads CASSVWFGSNQPQHF. The CDR3 coding sequence is TGTGCCAGCAGTGTATGGTTTGGGAGCAATCAGCCCCAGCATTTT.

The table lists this clonotype with a few counts. The chain combines TRBV12-3 or TRBV12-4 with TRBJ1-3; no firm D call. The CDR3 sequence is 14 residues long. Trimming removed 8 bases from V and 0 bases from J, with 11 bases in between. The CDR3, as DNA: TGTGCCAGCCATCCCGAAGGCTCTGGAAACACCATATATTTT. It translates to CASHPEGSGNTIYF.

CDR3 protein: CSARVLAEEETQYF. In nucleotides, the CDR3 is TGCAGTGCTAGAGTACTAGCAGAAGAAGAGACCCAGTACTTC. V and J are TRBV20-1 and TRBJ2-5, with a weak D call TRBD2 (6 bases). Trimming took off 1 base at V and 3 bases at J, with 12 bases between the two ends. The CDR3 is 14 residues long. The germline V gene encodes CDR1 DFQATT and CDR2 SNEGSKA (reference sequence).